These T cell receptor beta chains were read from a single sample in a study of shared clonotypes between healthy human individuals. Method: immunoSEQ multiplex PCR; TCRdb's copy keeps in-frame clones and lacks some. The table lists roughly 2,500,000 clones, 93% of them singletons. The sample was naive CD4+ T cells from PBMCs. Receptors were obtained from a young man in good health. Some clones in this sample may be carry-over from other donors' samples. Both conserved end residues are part of each CDR3. D genes are given only for firm matches. Clone size appears in some rows only: once, few, many, or a class for an expanded clone.

>TRBD2|NA|TRBJ2-3|TRBV7-3|15
TGTGCCAGCAGCTCAGCGGGAGGCCCCACAGATACGCAGTATTTT
CASSSAGGPTDTQYF
>TRBD2|NA|TRBJ2-7|TRBV4-2|13
TGTGCCAGCAGCCAAGCTAGCGGTCTCGAGCAGTACTTC
CASSQASGLEQYF
>TRBD1|few|TRBJ1-1|TRBV28|15
TGTGCCAGCGGACTACAGGGGTGGGAACGAACTGAAGCTTTCTTT
CASGLQGWERTEAFF
>NA|NA|TRBJ2-5|TRBV30|16
TGTGCCTGGAGTGGGTGGACAGACGCAAACGTCCAGGCCCAGTACTTC
CAWSGWTDANVQAQYF
>NA|NA|TRBJ2-5|TRBV5-1|16
TGCGCCAGCAGCTTAAGCGGGACAGGCGCTCAAGAGACCCAGTACTTC
CASSLSGTGAQETQYF
>NA|NA|TRBJ1-1|TRBV5-1|15
TGCGCCAGCAGCTTGGTCGGGGCGGGTGTATCTGAAGCTTTCTTT
CASSLVGAGVSEAFF
>TRBD2|NA|TRBJ2-5|TRBV5-6|16
TGTGCCAGCAGTTTCAGTAGCGGGAGGAACCAAGAGACCCAGTACTTC
CASSFSSGRNQETQYF
>TRBD1|NA|TRBJ1-3|TRBV28|16
TGTGCCAGCAGTTCCTCCAGGGGGTCATATGGAAACACCATATATTTT
CASSSSRGSYGNTIYF
>NA|NA|TRBJ2-1|TRBV9|16
TGTGCCAGCAGCGTCGGAGACTCAAGCTCCTACAATGAGCAGTTCTTC
CASSVGDSSSYNEQFF
>TRBD2|NA|TRBJ2-2|TRBV6-5|15
TGTGCCAGCAGTTCTAGCGGGGCGAACACCGGGGAGCTGTTTTTT
CASSSSGANTGELFF
>NA|NA|TRBJ2-6|TRBV30|19
TGTGCCCGGAGACTGGAGAGCGCAATCGCGGGGCCTGGGGCCAACGTCCTGACTTTC
CARRLESAIAGPGANVLTF
>TRBD1|NA|TRBJ2-7|TRBV7-3|15
TGTGCCAGCAGCTTAACGTCCGGGACAGGCTACGAGCAGTACTTC
CASSLTSGTGYEQYF
>NA|NA|TRBJ2-3|TRBV7-2|14
TGTGCCAGCAGCCCCACAGGGAAGGCAGATACGCAGTATTTT
CASSPTGKADTQYF
>TRBD2|NA|TRBJ2-3|TRBV7-2|18
TGTGCCAGCAGCTTCGGGGGGGGCCTAGCGGGGACCACAGATACGCAGTATTTT
CASSFGGGLAGTTDTQYF
>NA|NA|TRBJ1-2|TRBV6-1|16
TGTGCCAGCAGTGAAACGTCCGGGACGATGAACTATGGCTACACCTTC
CASSETSGTMNYGYTF
>NA|NA|TRBJ1-3|TRBV4-1|16
TGCGCCAGCAGCCAAGATATTGTGGGGGGCGGAAACACCATATATTTT
CASSQDIVGGGNTIYF
>NA|NA|TRBJ1-4|TRBV10-3|12
TGTGCCATCAGTGATTCGGGGGGAAAACTGTTTTTT
CAISDSGGKLFF
>TRBD2|NA|TRBJ2-1|TRBV5-1|16
TGCGCCAGCAGCGCGCTAGCGGGAGCTGGATACAATGAGCAGTTCTTC
CASSALAGAGYNEQFF
>TRBD2|NA|TRBJ2-5|TRBV30|12
TGTGCCTGGAGTGGCGGGAGTGAGACCCAGTACTTC
CAWSGGSETQYF
>TRBD1|NA|TRBJ1-3|TRBV7-3|15
TGTGCCAGCAGCTCTACAGGGGGCTCTGGAAACACCATATATTTT
CASSSTGGSGNTIYF
>TRBD2|NA|TRBJ2-3|TRBV28|18
TGTGCCAGCAGTTTATTAATGTCTCGGGAGGGGGGCACAGATACGCAGTATTTT
CASSLLMSREGGTDTQYF
>NA|NA|TRBJ2-6|TRBV28|14
TGTGCCAGCAGTTTGGGCGGGGGGGCCAACGTCCTGACTTTC
CASSLGGGANVLTF
>NA|NA|TRBJ1-5|TRBV21-1|16
TGTGCCAGCAGCGAGGGATACAGGGCTGAGGATCAGCCCCAGCATTTT
CASSEGYRAEDQPQHF
>NA|once|TRBJ1-4|TRBV4-2|13
TGTGCCAGCAGCTCGTGGCCAGGGGAAAAACTGTTTTTT
CASSSWPGEKLFF
>NA|NA|TRBJ2-2|TRBV7-9|12
TGTGCCAGCAGCTTATCCGCCGGGGAGCTGTTTTTT
CASSLSAGELFF
>NA|NA|TRBJ2-7|TRBV10-1|12
TGCGCCAGCAGTTCGGGTGGAAACGAGCAGTACTTC
CASSSGGNEQYF
>NA|NA|TRBJ2-6|TRBV2|14
TGTGCCAGCACGATAAACTCTGGGGCCAACGTCCTGACTTTC
CASTINSGANVLTF
>NA|NA|TRBJ2-7|TRBV20-1|11
TGCAGTGCCCAACACCACTACGAGCAGTACTTC
CSAQHHYEQYF
>TRBD1|NA|TRBJ1-2|TRBV5-1|16
TGCGCCAGCAGCTCGACCAACAGGGGTGGAGGCTATGGCTACACCTTC
CASSSTNRGGGYGYTF
>NA|once|TRBJ2-3|TRBV9|16
TGTGCCAGCAGCCCAAGATTGAGTACACCCACAGATACGCAGTATTTT
CASSPRLSTPTDTQYF
>NA|NA|TRBJ1-1|TRBV19|15
TGTGCCAGTAGTATAGGTTTTCGCAGGGCCACTGAAGCTTTCTTT
CASSIGFRRATEAFF
>NA|NA|TRBJ2-3|TRBV18|14
TGTGCCAGCTCACCACCGGCAGGCACAGATACGCAGTATTTT
CASSPPAGTDTQYF
>TRBD1|NA|TRBJ2-1|TRBV7-3|15
TGTGCCAGCAGCGTACAGGGGGCGCTGGGTAATGAGCAGTTCTTC
CASSVQGALGNEQFF
>TRBD2|NA|TRBJ2-7|TRBV30|15
TGTGCCTGGAGTGCCGGTAGCGGGAGGGCCTACGAGCAGTACTTC
CAWSAGSGRAYEQYF
>NA|NA|TRBJ1-5|TRBV11-2|13
TGTGCCAGCAGCTTTGGCAGGGATCAGCCCCAGCATTTT
CASSFGRDQPQHF
>TRBD2|NA|TRBJ2-7|TRBV5-1|15
TGCGCCAGCAGCTTGGGGACTAGCGGGAGTGGTGAGCAGTACTTC
CASSLGTSGSGEQYF
>TRBD2|NA|TRBJ2-5|TRBV7-2|16
TGTGCCAGCAGCTTATCGGGACTAGCGGGAGGAGAGACCCAGTACTTC
CASSLSGLAGGETQYF
>TRBD1|NA|TRBJ1-2|TRBV5-4|15
TGTGCCAGCAGCTTGAAAGAGCAGGGGGACTATGGCTACACCTTC
CASSLKEQGDYGYTF
>NA|NA|TRBJ2-5|TRBV2|17
TGTGCCAGCAGAAAGTCCCCTGGGGGAGAGATCCAAGAGACCCAGTACTTC
CASRKSPGGEIQETQYF
>NA|NA|TRBJ1-3|TRBV28|15
TGTGCCAGCAGTTTGGTGGGGGCGAGAGGAAACACCATATATTTT
CASSLVGARGNTIYF
>NA|once|TRBJ1-2|TRBV6-6|14
TGTGCCAGCACAAGTCGAGGGCGCTTATATGGCTACACCTTC
CASTSRGRLYGYTF
>TRBD2|once|TRBJ2-7|TRBV4-2|17
TGTGCCAGCAGCTCCAGTCCAATAGCGGGAGGGAGGTACGAGCAGTACTTC
CASSSSPIAGGRYEQYF
>NA|NA|TRBJ1-1|TRBV2|15
TGTGCCAGCAGTGTGAGACCGGGTATGAACACTGAAGCTTTCTTT
CASSVRPGMNTEAFF
>NA|NA|TRBJ1-1|TRBV11-2|13
TGTGCCAGCAGCTACAGACGGAACACTGAAGCTTTCTTT
CASSYRRNTEAFF
>NA|NA|TRBJ2-2|TRBV7-3|16
TGTGCCAGCCCCCCTCGGACAGCGACTGTCCCCGGGGAGCTGTTTTTT
CASPPRTATVPGELFF
>TRBD2|NA|TRBJ2-1|TRBV20-1|11
TGCAGTGCTGAGCGGGAGAAGGAGCAGTTCTTC
CSAEREKEQFF
>TRBD1|NA|TRBJ1-5|TRBV10-3|15
TGTGCCATCGGGAGCGGGACAGGCGGCAATCAGCCCCAGCATTTT
CAIGSGTGGNQPQHF
>NA|NA|TRBJ1-2|TRBV9|17
TGTGCCAGCAGCGTAGCTCCCGCTGGGCGCCAAAACTATGGCTACACCTTC
CASSVAPAGRQNYGYTF
>NA|once|TRBJ2-1|TRBV15|16
TGTGCCACCAGCAGGGAACCAGACAGCTCCTACAATGAGCAGTTCTTC
CATSREPDSSYNEQFF
>NA|NA|TRBJ2-5|TRBV5-1|13
TGCGCCAGCAGTTCGGTGGTCCAAGAGACCCAGTACTTC
CASSSVVQETQYF
>NA|once|TRBJ1-2|TRBV28|15
TGTGCCAGCACCCCTTGGAAGGGGGCTAACTATGGCTACACCTTC
CASTPWKGANYGYTF
>NA|NA|TRBJ1-2|TRBV28|12
TGTGCCAGCAGTTTGAGGACATATGGCTACACCTTC
CASSLRTYGYTF
>NA|NA|TRBJ2-1|TRBV7-3|14
TGTGCCAGCAGCTCCCCGGGCCCAGCCACCCAGCAGTTCTTC
CASSSPGPATQQFF
>NA|once|TRBJ2-5|TRBV6-1|14
TGTGCCAGCAAGGTTCAAGCGGCTCAAGAGACCCAGTACTTC
CASKVQAAQETQYF
>TRBD1|once|TRBJ1-2|TRBV29-1|14
TGCAGCGTGAAATCCGGGACAGCTAAGTATGGCTACACCTTC
CSVKSGTAKYGYTF
>NA|NA|TRBJ2-5|TRBV4-1|12
TGCGCCAGCAGCCAAGTAATGAAAGAGCAGTACTTC
CASSQVMKEQYF
>NA|NA|TRBJ1-4|TRBV4-1|14
TGCGCCAGCAGCCAGAAACAGGGTCGGGAAAAACTGTTTTTT
CASSQKQGREKLFF
>NA|once|TRBJ2-3|TRBV5-1|16
TGCGCCAGCAGCTTGGCCGGGACCCCTCGAGGGGATACGCAGTATTTT
CASSLAGTPRGDTQYF
>NA|NA|TRBJ1-2|TRBV4-1|16
TGCGCCAGCAGCCATCCCACTGGGGTCCCGGGGTATGGCTACACCTTC
CASSHPTGVPGYGYTF
>TRBD2|NA|TRBJ2-7|TRBV9|14
TGTGCCAGCAGCACGCGACTAGCGGAGTACGAGCAGTACTTC
CASSTRLAEYEQYF